This TCR beta chain originates from a study of Graves' ophthalmopathy and Graves' hyperthyroidism. Other autoimmune disease, uncontrolled infection, pregnancy and lactation led to exclusion. Investigators amplified TCR beta CDR3 regions from RNA transcripts. HTBI-primed RT-PCR formed the first round, and a multiplex PCR formed the second. TCRdb ran MiXCR on the multiplex PCR reads and lists one entry per CDR3 protein. The repertoire has around 1,200,000 distinct CDR3 sequences, roughly two fifths of them found once; the top ten carry 8.5% to 14%. The CDR3 loop spans 20 amino acids. The junction had 25 bases not matched to a gene; V was cut back by 5 bases and J by 7 bases. The germline V gene encodes CDR1 SEHNR and CDR2 FQNEAQ (reference sequence).

This sequence was found in an adult man with Graves' hyperthyroidism. This chain joins TRBV7-9 and TRBJ2-5; 10 bases align to TRBD2. Sequenced sample: peripheral blood or thyroid tissue (not recorded which). CDR3 DNA sequence: TGTGCCAGCAGCCAAGATCACGGCGGCCGGGCTAGCGGGAGACAGGGGACCCAGTACTTC. This encodes CASSQDHGGRASGRQGTQYF.